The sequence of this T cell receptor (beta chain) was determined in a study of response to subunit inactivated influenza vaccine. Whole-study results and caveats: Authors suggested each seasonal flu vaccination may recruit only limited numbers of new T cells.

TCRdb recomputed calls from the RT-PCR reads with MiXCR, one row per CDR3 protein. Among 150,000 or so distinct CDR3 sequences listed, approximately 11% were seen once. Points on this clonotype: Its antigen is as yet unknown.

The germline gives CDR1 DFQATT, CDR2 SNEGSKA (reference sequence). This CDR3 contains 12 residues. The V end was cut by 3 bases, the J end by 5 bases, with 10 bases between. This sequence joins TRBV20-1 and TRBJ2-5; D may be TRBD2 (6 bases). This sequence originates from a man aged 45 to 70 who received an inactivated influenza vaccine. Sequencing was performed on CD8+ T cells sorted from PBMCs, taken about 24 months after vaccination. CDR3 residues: CSASGAGETQYF. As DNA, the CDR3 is TGCAGTGCTAGCGGGGCGGGGGAGACCCAGTACTTC.